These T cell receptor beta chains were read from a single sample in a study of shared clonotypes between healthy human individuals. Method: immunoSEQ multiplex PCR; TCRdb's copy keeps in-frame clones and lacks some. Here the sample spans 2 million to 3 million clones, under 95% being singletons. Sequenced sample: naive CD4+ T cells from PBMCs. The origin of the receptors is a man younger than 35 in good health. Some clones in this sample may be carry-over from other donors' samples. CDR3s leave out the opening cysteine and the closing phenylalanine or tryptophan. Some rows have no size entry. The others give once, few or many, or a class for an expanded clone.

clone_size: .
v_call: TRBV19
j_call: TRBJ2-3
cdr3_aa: ASRPGTRGTDTQY

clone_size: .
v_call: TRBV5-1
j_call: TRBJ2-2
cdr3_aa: ASSLGPNTGELF

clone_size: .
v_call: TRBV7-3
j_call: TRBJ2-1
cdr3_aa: ASSLGAASGYNEQF

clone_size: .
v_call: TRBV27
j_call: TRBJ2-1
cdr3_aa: ASSLRTERGEQF

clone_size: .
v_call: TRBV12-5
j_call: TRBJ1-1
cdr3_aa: ASGLLTARGVATEAF

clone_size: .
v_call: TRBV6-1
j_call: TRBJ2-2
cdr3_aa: ASSERTGSGELF

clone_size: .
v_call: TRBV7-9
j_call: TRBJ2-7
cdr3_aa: ASSAGLPTPYEQY

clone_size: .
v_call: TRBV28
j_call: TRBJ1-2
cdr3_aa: ASSTPGRDGYT

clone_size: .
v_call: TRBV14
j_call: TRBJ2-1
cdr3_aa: ASSQAPHEQF

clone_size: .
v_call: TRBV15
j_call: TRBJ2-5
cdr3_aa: ATSRLQVSWETQY

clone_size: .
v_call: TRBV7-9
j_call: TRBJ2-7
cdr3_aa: ASSLGAYEQY

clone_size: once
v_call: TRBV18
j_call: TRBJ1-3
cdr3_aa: ASSPGPLSSGNTIY

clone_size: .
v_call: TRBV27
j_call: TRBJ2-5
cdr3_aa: ASSLPGKSGRELWETQY

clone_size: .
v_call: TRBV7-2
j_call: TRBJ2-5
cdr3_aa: ASSRHGREETQY

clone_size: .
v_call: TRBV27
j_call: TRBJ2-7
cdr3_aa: ASAPGASGRAYEQY

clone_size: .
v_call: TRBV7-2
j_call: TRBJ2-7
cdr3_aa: ASSLADRLAGGGAYEQY

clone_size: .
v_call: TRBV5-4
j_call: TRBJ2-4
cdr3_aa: ASSFGLAGGSVSIQY

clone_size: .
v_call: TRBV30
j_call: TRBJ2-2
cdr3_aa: AWSITGTNGELF

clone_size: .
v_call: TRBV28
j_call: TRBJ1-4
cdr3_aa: ASSGSLEKLF

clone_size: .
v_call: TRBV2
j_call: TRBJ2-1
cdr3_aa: ASKKGQPYNEQF

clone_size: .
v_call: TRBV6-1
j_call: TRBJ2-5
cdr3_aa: ASSGPTSQY

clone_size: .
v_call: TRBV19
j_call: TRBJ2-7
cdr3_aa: ASSIFAGASYEQY

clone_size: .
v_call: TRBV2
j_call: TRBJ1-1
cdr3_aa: ASSAGGEAF

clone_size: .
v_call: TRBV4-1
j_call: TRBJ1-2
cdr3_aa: ASSQAMDRRDGGYT

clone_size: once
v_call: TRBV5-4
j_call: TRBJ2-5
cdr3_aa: ASSSQQGQETQY

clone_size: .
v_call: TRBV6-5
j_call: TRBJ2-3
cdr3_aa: ASSPGWNTQY

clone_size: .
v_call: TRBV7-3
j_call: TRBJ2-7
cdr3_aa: ASSAGDYSGEQY

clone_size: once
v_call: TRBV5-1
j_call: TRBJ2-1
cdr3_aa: ASSSDPSYNEQF

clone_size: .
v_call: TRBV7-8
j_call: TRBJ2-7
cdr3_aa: ASSRGSGLQY

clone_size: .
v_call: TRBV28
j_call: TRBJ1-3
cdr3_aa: ASSTWGRSGNTIY

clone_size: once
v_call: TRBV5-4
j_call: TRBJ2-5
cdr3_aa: ASSSQLGGEQETQY

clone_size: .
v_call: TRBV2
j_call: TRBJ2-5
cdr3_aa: ASMWATQETQY

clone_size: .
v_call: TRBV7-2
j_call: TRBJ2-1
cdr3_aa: ASSLEAGGGYEQF

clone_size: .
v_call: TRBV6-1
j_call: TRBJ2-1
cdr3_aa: ASRGTVSDYNEQF

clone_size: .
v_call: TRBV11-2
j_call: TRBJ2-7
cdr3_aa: ASSLGRKDEQY

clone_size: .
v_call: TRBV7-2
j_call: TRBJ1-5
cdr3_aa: ASSQRGGNQPQH